The source of this TCR beta chain is a study of control samples from healthy donors and cancer patients (TCRdb year 2020). This clone has just one count. Its antigen is currently not known. It has no much larger one-base neighbor in the sample; base qualities were not kept. Libraries were made using the immunoSEQ multiplex PCR assay. TCRdb stores this immuneACCESS table with in-frame sequences only. Part of the clones is absent; in the studies checked, under half of the shortfall reflects unresolved V genes, and no reason is known for the rest. This sample has roughly 95,000 clones in its table, and around 90% of those were observed once. The ten largest clones represent approximately 3% of the sample. Relative to germline, V is missing 3 bases and J is missing 5 bases, with 9 bases of the junction outside any gene match. CDR1 is given as SGHTA and CDR2 as FQGNSA, both from the germline V gene. The CDR3 goes from the cysteine to the phenylalanine over 16 residues. The kept DNA is CDR3 alone, 48 bases in frame from the first base.

This clonotype was obtained from a human donor in good health. The donor label of this sample is uncertain. The sample taken for sequencing was blood. The V and J genes are TRBV7-2 and TRBJ2-1; 8 junctional bases match TRBD2. CDR3 protein: CASSLAGTSPHNEQFF. The nucleotides are TGTGCCAGCAGCTTGGCCGGGACTAGTCCCCACAATGAGCAGTTCTTC.